This entry concerns a single T cell receptor beta chain. The entry originates in a study of blood T cell repertoires in COVID-19. Study details: From the United States, Italy and Spain came samples of acute and convalescent COVID-19. Sample material is recorded as cDNA or gDNA derived from T cells, B-cell-depleted T cells, or PBMCs.

Per the study methods: Estimation of nucleated cell counts relied on the amplification of reference gene primers. The data were produced by immunoSEQ multiplex PCR, yet TCRdb's version contains in-frame clones alone and is incomplete. V and J calls and clone size are given by that table; D and trimming were obtained from the DNA. The sample holds over 250,000 clones, 83% seen once. There are 20 residues in the CDR3. Trimming removed 4 bases at V and 0 bases at J, with 25 bases between. Germline lookup yields CDR1 LGHDT and CDR2 YNNKEL (reference sequence). V gene TRBV3-1 (or the pseudogene TRBV3-2) combines with J gene TRBJ1-5; TRBD1 is a possible D gene (6 bases). The receptor comes from a woman aged 45 to 65 who had recovered from COVID-19. The sequenced sample was peripheral blood. CDR3 sequence (DNA): TGTGCCAGCAGCCGGATACCGGACAGAAGGAATATCTATAGCAATCAGCCCCAGCATTTT. This translates into CASSRIPDRRNIYSNQPQHF.